These 26 T cell receptor beta chains originate from one sample sequenced in a study of control samples from healthy donors and cancer patients. Data came from immunoSEQ multiplex PCR; TCRdb stores just in-frame clones and leaves some out. This table holds about 65,000 clones, just over 90% found once. Sample: PBMCs. The receptors originated from a woman in her forties or fifties with colorectal cancer.

The rearrangement uses TRBV3-1 (or the pseudogene TRBV3-2) and TRBJ2-1; the match to TRBD1 covers 8 bases. The CDR3 sequence is 16 residues long. CDR1 is LGHDT, CDR2 YNNKEL, per germline (reference sequence). Unmatched junction bases numbered 7, after V lost 3 bases and J lost 3 bases. DNA of the CDR3: TGTGCCAGCAGCCAGGGGACAGGCCCAAACTACAATGAGCAGTTCTTC. Translation: CASSQGTGPNYNEQFF.

This rearrangement joins TRBV25-1 to TRBJ2-7; 7 bases map to TRBD1. Germline V gene sequence: CDR1 MGHDK, CDR2 SYGVNS. Trimming cost V 9 bases and J 4 bases; bases outside gene matches: 12. The CDR3 has 14 residues. CDR3 residues: CASTGTDYPYEQYF. CDR3 DNA: TGTGCCAGTACCGGGACAGATTACCCTTACGAGCAGTACTTC.

To note about this clone: The germline gene is not matched at one end of the junction; a read error may be the cause. The V and J genes are TRBV7-3 and TRBJ2-2; D unresolved. Germline CDR1 is SGHTA and CDR2 is FQGTGA. The CDR3 spans 14 residues. The DNA of the CDR3 is TGTACCAGCAGCTTTACAGCTAACACCGGGGAGCTGTTTTTT. Residues: CTSSFTANTGELFF. Variable domain in full (rest from reference TRBV7-3 and TRBJ2-2): GAGVSQTPSNKVTEKGKYVELRCDPISGHTALYWYRQSLGQGPEFLIYFQGTGAADDSGLPNDRFFAVRPEGSVSTLKIQRTERGDSAVYLCTSSFTANTGELFFGEGSRLTVL.

The V and J genes are TRBV10-3 and TRBJ2-7, with D possibly matching TRBD1 (7 bases). The CDR3 consists of 16 residues. V was trimmed by 0 bases and J by 2 bases, leaving 14 bases between them. Germline values: CDR1 ENHRY, CDR2 SYGVKD. CDR3 nucleotide sequence: TGTGCCATCAGTGAGTCAGGAGGGGGCTTCACCTACGAGCAGTACTTC. It is translated as CAISESGGGFTYEQYF.

The chain uses TRBV19 and TRBJ1-2; D uncertain. Germline V gene sequence: CDR1 LNHDA, CDR2 SQIVND (reference sequence). Trimming cost V 3 bases and J 0 bases, with 8 bases left between them. This CDR3 is built from 14 residues. CDR3 sequence: CASSIQKSNYGYTF. Written as DNA, the CDR3 is TGTGCCAGTAGTATTCAAAAGTCTAACTATGGCTACACCTTC. Supplemented by reference TRBV19 and TRBJ1-2, the full variable domain reads DGGITQSPKYLFRKEGQNVTLSCEQNLNHDAMYWYRQDPGQGLRLIYYSQIVNDFQKGDIAEGYSVSREKKESFPLTVTSAQKNPTAFYLCASSIQKSNYGYTFGSGTRLTVV.

V is TRBV11-2 and J is TRBJ1-3, with 8 bases aligning to TRBD1. V was clipped by 5 bases and J by 0 bases; unmatched bases: 6. CDR1 is SGHAT and CDR2 is FQNNGV in the germline V gene. The CDR3 contains 16 residues. Here the CDR3 reads CASSRRDRSSGNTIYF. In nucleotides, the CDR3 is TGTGCCAGCAGCCGACGGGACAGGAGCTCTGGAAACACCATATATTTT. Combining the CDR3 with reference TRBV11-2 and TRBJ1-3 gives the whole variable domain EAGVAQSPRYKIIEKRQSVAFWCNPISGHATLYWYQQILGQGPKLLIQFQNNGVVDDSQLPKDRFSAERLKGVDSTLKIQPAKLEDSAVYLCASSRRDRSSGNTIYFGEGSWLTVV.

V usage is TRBV19 and J usage is TRBJ2-1; TRBD2 aligns across 13 bases. The trim removed 5 bases at V and 3 bases at J, leaving 4 bases unmatched. This CDR3 is built from 16 residues. Per germline, CDR1 LNHDA and CDR2 SQIVND (reference sequence). Here the CDR3 DNA reads TGTGCCAGTAGTTTACTAGCGGGAGGGGTCTACAATGAGCAGTTCTTC. This gives the protein CASSLLAGGVYNEQFF.

This chain joins TRBV14 and TRBJ2-3, with D possibly matching TRBD1 (5 bases). The CDR3 contains 16 residues. Germline V gives CDR1 SGHDN, CDR2 FVKESK. The ends were cut back, 0 bases at V and 2 bases at J, with 12 bases in the middle. The CDR3 DNA reads TGTGCCAGCAGCCAAGATGACAGCCTTTTCACAGATACGCAGTATTTT. It yields the protein CASSQDDSLFTDTQYF.

The gene calls are TRBV12-3 or TRBV12-4 and TRBJ1-6; no clear D. This CDR3 contains 13 residues. V gave up 7 bases and J gave up 8 bases, with 12 bases separating them. CDR3 in amino acids: CASKSAADSPLHF. CDR3 sequence (DNA): TGTGCCAGCAAAAGTGCGGCTGATTCACCCCTCCACTTT.

The chain joins TRBV24-1 to TRBJ1-1; D gene uncertain. Germline V gene data show CDR1 as KGHDR and CDR2 as SFDVKD. The CDR3 extends over 18 amino acids. V was cut by 1 base and J by 1 base, with 18 bases left in between. CDR3 in DNA: TGTGCCACCAGTGATTTTAGGAGCAAGGACGACCCGAACACTGAAGCTTTCTTT. This gives the protein CATSDFRSKDDPNTEAFF.

A word on this clone: A junction boundary mismatches the germline segment, possibly from a read error. The chain carries TRBV27 and TRBJ2-6; D gene uncertain. The CDR3 runs to 13 residues. Germline V gives CDR1 MNHEY, CDR2 SMNVEV (reference sequence). CDR3 sequence: CASSLSGANVLTF. DNA for the CDR3: TGTGCCAGCAGTCTATCTGGGGCCAACGTCCTGACTTTC.

The chain has TRBV27 and TRBJ1-1, with D unclear. Deletions cut 7 bases from V and 10 bases from J, with 13 bases between. The germline V gene has CDR1 MNHEY and CDR2 SMNVEV (reference sequence). CDR3 length: 11 residues. CDR3 nucleotide sequence: TGTGCCAGCAAGGCGGGCGCGGTAGCTTTCTTT. Translated: CASKAGAVAFF.

The V call is TRBV2, the J call TRBJ1-3; TRBD1 agrees at 7 bases. Looked up from germline, CDR1 is SNHLY and CDR2 is FYNNEI. CDR3 length: 15 amino acids. With V trimmed by 6 bases and J by 1 base, 6 bases remained unmatched. Here the CDR3 DNA reads TGTGCCAGCAGGAGACAGGGAAGTTCTGGAAACACCATATATTTT. It specifies CASRRQGSSGNTIYF.

The chain recombines TRBV11-2 with TRBJ1-1; tentatively, D is TRBD1 (5 bases). CDR3 length: 17 residues. Per germline, CDR1 SGHAT and CDR2 FQNNGV. V lost 5 bases to trimming and J lost 5 bases, with 24 bases between them. The DNA for the CDR3 is TGTGCCAGCAGCCTGAGGGGAGATCGCCCTATCGGAACTGAAGCTTTCTTT. It yields the protein CASSLRGDRPIGTEAFF.

The chain combines TRBV7-3 with TRBJ1-1, with no clear D. CDR3 length: 16 residues. Trimming took 1 base from V and 1 from J, leaving 13 bases between them. CDR1 is SGHTA and CDR2 is FQGTGA in the germline V gene. The CDR3 here is CASSLNGGRWNTEAFF. The CDR3 nucleotides read TGTGCCAGCAGCTTAAATGGTGGACGGTGGAACACTGAAGCTTTCTTT.

The J gene is TRBJ2-5, the V gene TRBV27; TRBD1 might be the D (6 bases). Trimming removed 6 bases at V and 3 bases at J, with 11 bases between. The CDR3 loop spans 13 amino acids. Germline CDR1 and CDR2: MNHEY and SMNVEV (reference sequence). The CDR3 sequence: CASRQGNEETQYF. CDR3 in DNA: TGTGCCAGCAGACAGGGTAACGAAGAGACCCAGTACTTC.

The genes are TRBV18 and TRBJ2-7; D is perhaps TRBD1 (6 bases). V dropped 2 bases and J dropped 2 bases, with 10 bases sitting between them. CDR1 and CDR2 (germline): KGHSH, LQKENI. This CDR3 is 14 amino acids long. CDR3 residues: CASSPDRQTYEQYF. The CDR3, as DNA: TGTGCCAGCTCACCAGACAGGCAGACCTACGAGCAGTACTTC.

This chain links TRBV10-3 with TRBJ1-1; 8 bases fit TRBD1. Per the germline V gene, CDR1 is ENHRY and CDR2 is SYGVKD. V was clipped by 6 bases and J by 6 bases; unmatched bases: 6. There are 13 residues in the CDR3. The CDR3 DNA reads TGTGCCATCAGGCTGACAGGGGAGGCTGAAGCTTTCTTT. It codes for CAIRLTGEAEAFF.

This chain links TRBV27 with TRBJ2-7; D is ambiguous. The V end lost 2 bases, the J end lost 4 bases, and 15 bases lay between the germline ends. Germline CDR1 MNHEY, CDR2 SMNVEV (reference sequence). The CDR3 sequence is 15 residues long. CDR3 sequence: CASSLAQLGPYEQYF. The CDR3, as DNA: TGTGCCAGCAGTTTAGCTCAGCTAGGGCCGTACGAGCAGTACTTC.

The V and J genes are TRBV27 and TRBJ2-2; D uncertain. The CDR3 is made up of 13 amino acids. Trimming left V 3 bases short and J 8 bases short, with 10 bases between. Germline V gene sequence: CDR1 MNHEY, CDR2 SMNVEV (reference sequence). The CDR3 nucleotides are TGTGCCAGCAGTTTTGGGTACGATGGGGAGCTGTTTTTT. Encoded protein: CASSFGYDGELFF.

This chain uses TRBV18 with TRBJ1-1, with unresolved D. CDR1 is KGHSH and CDR2 is LQKENI in the germline V gene. V lost 8 bases and J 6 bases, leaving 19 bases between the germline ends. The CDR3 runs to 14 residues. The CDR3 region is CASHHGGHSAEAFF. CDR3 DNA: TGTGCCAGCCACCATGGCGGGCACTCCGCTGAAGCTTTCTTT. Based on the CDR3 plus reference TRBV18 and TRBJ1-1, the full variable domain is NAGVMQNPRHLVRRRGQEARLRCSPMKGHSHVYWYRQLPEEGLKFMVYLQKENIIDESGMPKERFSAEFPKEGPSILRIQQVVRGDSAAYFCASHHGGHSAEAFFGQGTRLTVV.

The CDR3 nucleotides read TGTGCCAGTAGTCCCCGAATGGGACAGCTCGGAGGCTACACCTTC. The encoded protein is CASSPRMGQLGGYTF. V is TRBV19 and J is TRBJ1-2, with TRBD1 matching over 7 bases. Germline V lookup: CDR1 LNHDA, CDR2 SQIVND (reference sequence). The V gene end was trimmed by 5 bases and the J gene end by 8 bases; junction bases not matched to a gene: 14. This CDR3 has 15 amino acids.

CDR3: CASRVGSNQPQHF. For the CDR3, the DNA is TGTGCCAGCAGAGTAGGAAGCAATCAGCCCCAGCATTTT. V is TRBV12-3 or TRBV12-4 and J is TRBJ1-5, with D unclear. Deletions cut 6 bases from V and 1 base from J, with 7 bases between. The CDR3 has 13 residues.

CDR3: CASSLLGQPQHF. The CDR3 nucleotides read TGTGCCAGCAGCTTATTAGGCCAGCCCCAGCATTTT. The chain employs TRBV12-3 or TRBV12-4 and TRBJ1-5; no definite D call. The CDR3 runs 12 residues. V dropped 6 bases and J dropped 7 bases, with 10 bases sitting between them.

CDR3 sequence: CASSAQGATEAFF. CDR3 nucleotides: TGCGCCAGCAGTGCCCAGGGGGCTACTGAAGCTTTCTTT. V usage is TRBV10-1 and J usage is TRBJ1-1; 8 bases fit TRBD1. V lost 4 bases, J lost 5 bases, and 3 bases stayed unmatched. The CDR3 is 13 residues long. CDR1 and CDR2 (germline): WNHNN, SYGVQD (reference sequence).

The chain uses TRBV14 and TRBJ2-2; no firm D call. V lost 1 base and J 3 bases, leaving 15 bases between the germline ends. The germline gives CDR1 SGHDN, CDR2 FVKESK. This CDR3 comprises 17 residues. In DNA form, the CDR3 reads TGTGCCAGCAGCCAAGGGGTTTCGAAGGGTGACACCGGGGAGCTGTTTTTT. Translated: CASSQGVSKGDTGELFF.